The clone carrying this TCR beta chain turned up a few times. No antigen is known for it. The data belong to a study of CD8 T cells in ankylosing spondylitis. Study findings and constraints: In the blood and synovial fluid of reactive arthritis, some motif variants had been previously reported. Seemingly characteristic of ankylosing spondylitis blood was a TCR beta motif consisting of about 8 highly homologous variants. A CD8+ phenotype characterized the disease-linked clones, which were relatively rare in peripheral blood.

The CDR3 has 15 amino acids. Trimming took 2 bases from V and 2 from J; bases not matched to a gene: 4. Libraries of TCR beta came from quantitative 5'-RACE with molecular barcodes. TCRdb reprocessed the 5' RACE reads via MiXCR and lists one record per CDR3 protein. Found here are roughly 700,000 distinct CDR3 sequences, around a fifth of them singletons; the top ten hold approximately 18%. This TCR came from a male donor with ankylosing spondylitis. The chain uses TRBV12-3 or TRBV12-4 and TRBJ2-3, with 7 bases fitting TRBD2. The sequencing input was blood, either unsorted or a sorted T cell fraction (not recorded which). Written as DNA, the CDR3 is TGTGCCAGCAGTTTACTAGCGGCAAACACAGATACGCAGTATTTT. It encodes CASSLLAANTDTQYF.